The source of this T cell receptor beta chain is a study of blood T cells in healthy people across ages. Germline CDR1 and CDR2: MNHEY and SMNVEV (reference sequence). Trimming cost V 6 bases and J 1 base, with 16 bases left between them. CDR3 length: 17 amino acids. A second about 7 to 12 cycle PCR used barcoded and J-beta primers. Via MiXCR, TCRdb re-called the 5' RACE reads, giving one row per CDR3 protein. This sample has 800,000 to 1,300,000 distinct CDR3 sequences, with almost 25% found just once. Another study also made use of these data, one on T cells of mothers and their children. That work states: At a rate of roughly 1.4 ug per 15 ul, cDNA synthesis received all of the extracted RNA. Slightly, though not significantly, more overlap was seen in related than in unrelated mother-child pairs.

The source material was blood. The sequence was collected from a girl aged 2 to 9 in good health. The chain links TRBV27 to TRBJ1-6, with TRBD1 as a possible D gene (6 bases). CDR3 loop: CASSTPGGASYNSPLHF. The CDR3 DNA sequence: TGTGCCAGCAGCACGCCTGGGGGCGCGTCCTATAATTCACCCCTCCACTTT.